Detailed here is one T cell receptor (beta chain). Its antigen is not identified. A junction boundary mismatches the germline segment, possibly from a read error. The entry originates in a study of T cell responses to AZD1222 COVID-19 vaccine. This table comes from immunoSEQ multiplex PCR, and its TCRdb copy is limited to in-frame clones, with some not included. The repertoire consists of some 84,000 clones, with approximately 88% occurring once and the leading ten covering approximately 10%. Findings and caveats of the study: When two AZD1222 doses had been given, Spike-specific TCR breadth and depth rose. At 160-218 and 743-854, vaccine-associated CD4 TCRs were dominant, and they spanned spike. Donors were largely white British and mainly female; clonal diversity was possibly underestimated.

Both about-4-week and about-12-week second-dose recipients were combined. Here the sequenced sample was peripheral blood, taken 28 days after the second AZD1222 dose. The clonotype comes from an adult who received the AZD1222 COVID-19 vaccine.

CDR3 region: CASSLVQYETQYF. The CDR3 nucleotides are TGTGCTAGCAGCTTAGTACAGTACGAGACCCAGTACTTC. The gene calls are TRBV7-7 and TRBJ2-5; no firm D call. Germline V gene data show CDR1 as SSHAT and CDR2 as FNYEAQ (reference sequence). This CDR3 contains 13 residues.